This entry features one T cell receptor beta chain sequence. Its antigen is unidentified. Time point denoted: newly diagnosed, previously untreated cHL patient sample. Untreated, newly diagnosed classical Hodgkin lymphoma PBMCs were comparators. Germline CDR1 and CDR2: SNHLY and FYNNEI. V lost 7 bases to trimming and J lost 4 bases, with 17 bases between them. CDR3 size: 15 residues. Using immunoSEQ multiplex PCR, the repertoire was profiled, and TCRdb retains in-frame clones only, with some absent. The sample shows fewer than 20,000 clones, approximately 84% of them seen only once. This sample was included in a study of PD-1 blockade in classical Hodgkin lymphoma. Findings and limits, study-wide: Newly diagnosed patients were said to have less baseline TCR diversity than healthy donors did.

The J gene is TRBJ1-5, the V gene TRBV2; D unresolved. The receptor was isolated from a human donor with classical Hodgkin lymphoma. The sample was peripheral blood mononuclear cells (PBMCs). The CDR3 region is CASNNLEGVNQPQHF. For the CDR3, the DNA is TGTGCCAGCAACAACTTAGAGGGCGTAAATCAGCCCCAGCATTTT.